This T cell receptor (beta chain) was documented in a study of tumor and adjacent non-tumor tissue in lung cancer. To note about this clonotype: Its cognate antigen is unknown. Possible read error: a much larger clone is one base away.

Overall study findings and caveats: Compared with tumor, normal lung showed significantly lower TCR diversity. In normal lung, the top 100 clones were significantly more dominant than in tumor.

This CDR3 has 11 amino acids. CDR1 and CDR2 (germline): DFQATT, SNEGSKA (reference sequence). The library came from three nested PCR rounds adapted from ARM-PCR protocols. A single record per CDR3 protein comes from TCRdb applying MiXCR to the multiplex PCR reads. Here the sample spans roughly 66,000 distinct CDR3 sequences, around 73% being singletons. No cell sorting was done before RNA was extracted from the tissue. The sample taken for sequencing was lung tumor tissue. The receptor was isolated from a man in his 60s with non-small cell lung cancer. The chain uses TRBV20-1 and TRBJ2-7, with a possible D match to TRBD2 (5 bases). CDR3 sequence reads: CNADGGDEQYF. CDR3 in DNA: TGCAATGCTGACGGAGGCGACGAGCAGTACTTC.